Listed below are T cell receptor beta chains from one sample, sequenced in a study of quantifying T cell responses using KT2 cells. TCRdb re-analysed the UMI-ligation and nested PCR reads in MiXCR, keeping a single row per CDR3 protein. The table shows roughly 51,000 distinct CDR3 sequences, with roughly an eighth occurring only once. The sample comprised PBMCs spiked with cells of the T cell clone KT2. These receptors all stem from a human donor. The conserved cysteine and the conserved F or W are not part of the CDR3 here. Fields, in order: V gene, J gene, clone size, CDR3 protein. A row's size may be missing; if present it is once, few, many or a size class.

TRBV24-1,TRBJ2-1,-,ATSDLLGNEQF
TRBV2,TRBJ2-5,many,AAIGEFQETQY
TRBV2,TRBJ1-2,-,ASSPSSYGYT
TRBV5-1,TRBJ2-7,-,ASSLDRLAYEQY
TRBV20-1,TRBJ2-1,few,SAFRDRGRDEQF
TRBV5-1,TRBJ1-1,-,ASSLRGFNTEAF
TRBV24-1,TRBJ2-7,many,ATSDHGRNEQY
TRBV5-4,TRBJ2-1,few,ASSFAASGANEQF
TRBV20-1,TRBJ2-3,few,SATVGARSTDTQY
TRBV12-3/TRBV12-4,TRBJ1-6,-,ASSPPGGSPLH
TRBV5-1,TRBJ2-1,few,ASSLRQRGVSYNEQF
TRBV3-1,TRBJ1-1,-,ASSQDRGFDTEAF
TRBV20-1,TRBJ1-5,-,SARTSYSNQPQH
TRBV30,TRBJ1-6,many,AAILGTWDYNSPLH
TRBV6-5,TRBJ2-3,few,ASRTRPRATQY
TRBV14,TRBJ2-5,-,ASSQDQVTQY
TRBV5-1,TRBJ2-5,-,ASSLGASGEETQY
TRBV7-2,TRBJ2-1,-,ASSPYITNEQF
TRBV4-3,TRBJ2-7,-,ASSQDAGGPYEQY
TRBV7-9,TRBJ2-1,-,ASSRRMLNEQF
TRBV9,TRBJ2-5,few,ASSVQEADTQETQY
TRBV11-2,TRBJ2-2,few,ASSLVAGWGSGELF
TRBV6-6,TRBJ2-7,many,ASSTGYEQY
TRBV27,TRBJ2-3,few,ASSPTGVTDTQY
TRBV4-3,TRBJ2-1,many,ASSQERDYEQF
TRBV5-4,TRBJ2-3,-,ASSFSPKFTDTQY